A few counts support the clone carrying this T cell receptor (beta chain). The antigen is undetermined. As for time point: patch test 2, 6 weeks after DPC sensitization. The treatment is: therapeutic diphenylcyclopropenone sensitization with weekly scalp DPC. This specimen belongs to a study of human T cells and chemical hapten exposure. Whole-study context: Upper back patch tests used 0.01% DPC, scored after 6 days. The study enrolled mostly female patients with alopecia areata, totalis or universalis. The study's findings and limits: Positive correlation was observed between PT1 expanded TCR counts and patch test score.

The CDR3 sequence is 16 residues long. With 1 base clipped from V and 4 bases from J, the junction kept 5 bases outside the gene matches. Germline V CDR1 and CDR2: SGHAT, FQNNGV. One entry per CDR3 protein results from TCRdb running MiXCR on the RACE reads. The data hold 80,000 to 95,000 distinct CDR3 sequences, with more than 9% observed a single time. The sequence came from a man aged 18-30 years with alopecia areata. Some clones in this sample may be carry-over from other donors' samples. The rearrangement links TRBV11-2 to TRBJ2-1, with TRBD2 identical over 9 bases. Material: whole blood, obtained in connection with sensitization to the hapten diphenylcyclopropenone (DPC). This CDR3 is CASSLAFLAGYNEQFF. CDR3 DNA sequence: TGTGCCAGCAGCTTAGCCTTTCTAGCGGGGTACAATGAGCAGTTCTTC.